Included here is one TCR beta chain sequence, with context. The antigen remains undetermined. The data were obtained in a study of shared clonotypes between healthy human individuals. Turning to the study itself: Serving as donors were a couple of women and three men, whose ages spanned 18 to 49.

Overall study results and limits: Incomplete sequencing of sorted subsets was indicated by rarefaction despite large depth.

CDR1 and CDR2 from the germline V gene are SGHAT and FQNNGV. The CDR3 has 15 amino acids. V gave up 0 bases and J gave up 1 base, with 10 bases separating them. CD45RO-negative CD8 cells positively selected for CCR7 made up the naive population, which excluded terminally differentiated effector memory CD45RA+ cells. All donors qualified as healthy HIV-negative adults and had experienced no recent acute infections or vaccinations. Nashville, Tennessee was home to all donors, each a Caucasian adult. The protocol was immunoSEQ multiplex PCR, while the TCRdb copy is restricted to in-frame clones and leaves out a portion. The table shows about 750,000 clones, with 85% to 95% occurring only once.

The material sequenced was naive CD8+ T cells sorted from blood. This rearrangement joins TRBV11-2 to TRBJ2-7; D assignment may be TRBD1 or TRBD2 (6 bases each). The sequence derives from a man younger than 45 in good health. CDR3 DNA sequence: TGTGCCAGCAGCTTAGAACCGGGGGCTTCCTACGAGCAGTACTTC. Its protein is CASSLEPGASYEQYF.